This is a list of T cell receptor beta chains from one sample in a study of human T cells and chemical hapten exposure. Via MiXCR, TCRdb re-called the RACE reads, giving one row per CDR3 protein. The sample shows 90,000 or so distinct CDR3 sequences, 10% of them seen only once. The source was whole blood, collected in connection with sensitization to the hapten diphenylcyclopropenone (DPC). These receptors originate from a man aged 35 to 55 with alopecia areata. Some clones in this sample may be carry-over from other donors' samples. Both conserved end residues are part of each CDR3. D genes are given only for firm matches. The size field is filled for only some rows; it gives once, few, many or a size class.

CDR3aa	CDR3nt	v_gene	j_gene	abundance	d_gene
CASTANMGPNSPLHF	TGTGCCAGCACCGCCAACATGGGCCCCAATTCACCCCTCCACTTT	TRBV7-2	TRBJ1-6	NA	NA
CASIQQGIRGYTF	TGTGCCAGCATTCAACAGGGAATTCGTGGCTACACCTTC	TRBV28	TRBJ1-2	few	NA
CASSQDPTGKSYEQYF	TGTGCCAGCAGCCAAGATCCCACAGGGAAGTCCTACGAGCAGTACTTC	TRBV3-2	TRBJ2-7	few	NA
CSASKGGDRADTQYF	TGCAGTGCTAGCAAAGGGGGCGATAGAGCAGATACGCAGTATTTT	TRBV20-1	TRBJ2-3	many	TRBD1
CASSYGGGLYEQYF	TGTGCCAGCAGTTATGGTGGGGGCTTGTACGAGCAGTACTTC	TRBV6-5	TRBJ2-7	NA	NA
CASSRNIRGGSPLHF	TGTGCCAGCAGCCGGAATATCAGGGGAGGTTCACCCCTCCACTTT	TRBV7-9	TRBJ1-6	many	NA
CASSRTGSSVTGDTQYF	TGCGCCAGCAGCCGTACGGGATCCTCCGTGACAGGAGATACGCAGTATTTT	TRBV5-1	TRBJ2-3	few	NA
CASSQVAGTNTGELFF	TGTGCCAGCAGCCAAGTAGCAGGGACGAACACCGGGGAGCTGTTTTTT	TRBV3-1	TRBJ2-2	NA	NA
CASSQDVADTQYF	TGTGCCAGCAGCCAAGATGTGGCAGATACGCAGTATTTT	TRBV14	TRBJ2-3	many	NA
CASRDPTEAFF	TGCGCCAGCAGAGACCCCACTGAAGCTTTCTTT	TRBV4-1	TRBJ1-1	NA	NA
CSAREVYEQYF	TGCAGTGCTAGAGAAGTTTACGAGCAGTACTTC	TRBV20-1	TRBJ2-7	NA	NA
CSVGRQENTEAFF	TGCAGCGTTGGTCGACAGGAGAACACTGAAGCTTTCTTT	TRBV29-1	TRBJ1-1	many	NA
CATGSGSGGDTQYF	TGTGCCACGGGGTCCGGGAGCGGCGGGGATACGCAGTATTTT	TRBV10-3	TRBJ2-3	NA	NA
CASSFNFGQRNSPLHF	TGTGCCAGCAGCTTCAATTTTGGGCAGCGTAATTCACCCCTCCACTTT	TRBV7-8	TRBJ1-6	NA	NA
CATSRAEGQRNSPLHF	TGTGCCACCAGCAGGGCCGAGGGGCAGCGCAATTCACCCCTCCACTTT	TRBV15	TRBJ1-6	NA	NA
CASSLGRAEAFF	TGTGCCAGCAGCTTAGGCAGGGCAGAAGCTTTCTTT	TRBV7-9	TRBJ1-1	few	NA
CASSQGDVNTEAFF	TGTGCCAGCAGCCAAGGAGATGTGAACACTGAAGCTTTCTTT	TRBV14	TRBJ1-1	many	NA
CASEQAGDTQYF	TGTGCCAGCGAACAGGCGGGGGATACGCAGTATTTT	TRBV6-2/TRBV6-3	TRBJ2-3	few	NA
CASRDENRVANYGYTF	TGTGCCAGCAGAGACGAAAACAGGGTGGCTAACTATGGCTACACCTTC	TRBV7-9	TRBJ1-2	many	NA
CASTPGTAGLAPLSYEQYF	TGTGCCAGCACCCCAGGGACAGCAGGACTAGCCCCTTTGTCCTACGAGCAGTACTTC	TRBV28	TRBJ2-7	few	NA
CASSQGQGFETQYF	TGTGCCAGCAGCCAAGGACAGGGGTTTGAGACCCAGTACTTC	TRBV7-2	TRBJ2-5	once	TRBD1
CASRGGDINTEAFF	TGTGCCAGCAGGGGGGGGGATATTAACACTGAAGCTTTCTTT	TRBV28	TRBJ1-1	NA	NA
CASSPAQGAGSEQFF	TGCGCCAGCAGCCCCGCGCAGGGGGCTGGAAGTGAGCAGTTCTTC	TRBV5-1	TRBJ2-1	few	TRBD1
CASSLDHKGARTGELFF	TGTGCCAGCAGCTTAGATCACAAGGGGGCGCGCACCGGGGAGCTGTTTTTT	TRBV11-2	TRBJ2-2	few	TRBD1
CASSLPTGQSLSYEQYF	TGTGCCAGCAGCTTACCGACAGGACAGTCACTCTCCTACGAGCAGTACTTC	TRBV11-1	TRBJ2-7	few	NA
CASSPGTRSTDTQYF	TGTGCCAGCAGCCCGGGAACCCGAAGCACAGATACGCAGTATTTT	TRBV14	TRBJ2-3	few	NA
CASSASGEIGETQYF	TGTGCCAGCAGTGCGTCAGGGGAGATAGGGGAGACCCAGTACTTC	TRBV27	TRBJ2-5	many	NA
CASSPGAGWAYEQYF	TGTGCCAGCTCACCAGGCGCAGGGTGGGCCTACGAGCAGTACTTC	TRBV18	TRBJ2-7	NA	NA
CASSPPGSTTDTQYF	TGTGCCAGCAGCCCCCCCGGGTCCACCACAGATACGCAGTATTTT	TRBV7-9	TRBJ2-3	few	NA
CASSPIQPGLADTDTQYF	TGTGCCAGCAGTCCGATTCAACCGGGACTAGCGGACACAGATACGCAGTATTTT	TRBV6-5	TRBJ2-3	NA	TRBD2
CASSLENWDSYEQYF	TGTGCCAGCAGCTTAGAGAATTGGGACTCCTACGAGCAGTACTTC	TRBV7-2	TRBJ2-7	NA	NA
CASSERQGNQETQYF	TGTGCCAGCAGCGAAAGACAGGGAAATCAAGAGACCCAGTACTTC	TRBV7-2	TRBJ2-5	few	TRBD1
CASSYGGPGSNEQFF	TGTGCCAGCAGTTACGGGGGTCCGGGGTCGAATGAGCAGTTCTTC	TRBV6-6	TRBJ2-1	NA	NA
CSVGFKWDRGLGEQYF	TGCAGCGTTGGATTTAAGTGGGACAGGGGGCTTGGCGAGCAGTACTTC	TRBV29-1	TRBJ2-7	NA	TRBD1
CSGATGANQPQHF	TGCAGCGGCGCCACAGGGGCCAATCAGCCCCAGCATTTT	TRBV29-1	TRBJ1-5	many	TRBD1
CSVTGTAYEQYF	TGCAGCGTAACCGGGACAGCGTACGAGCAGTACTTC	TRBV29-1	TRBJ2-7	few	TRBD1
CASSYGPSGRVF	TGTGCCAGCAGTTACGGACCCTCGGGGAGGGTCTTC	TRBV6-2/TRBV6-3	TRBJ2-1	NA	TRBD2
CASSYSAGLVTYNEQFF	TGTGCCAGCAGTTACTCGGCAGGACTAGTGACTTACAATGAGCAGTTCTTC	TRBV6-5	TRBJ2-1	many	TRBD2
CASSQDFGTEAFF	TGCGCCAGCAGCCAAGATTTTGGTACTGAAGCTTTCTTT	TRBV4-3	TRBJ1-1	few	NA
CASTTGDYTGELFF	TGTGCCAGCACGACAGGGGACTACACCGGGGAGCTGTTTTTT	TRBV2	TRBJ2-2	NA	TRBD1
CAVLGWHHGYNSPLHF	TGTGCCGTCCTGGGATGGCATCATGGTTATAATTCACCCCTCCACTTT	TRBV19	TRBJ1-6	few	NA
CASSLKGEQFF	TGTGCCAGCAGCTTGAAAGGTGAGCAGTTCTTC	TRBV11-3	TRBJ2-1	NA	NA
CASSYGDGSSTDTQYF	TGTGCCAGCAGTTATGGGGACGGTTCTAGCACAGATACGCAGTATTTT	TRBV6-5	TRBJ2-3	many	NA
CAISESKGRGEETQYF	TGTGCCATCAGTGAGTCGAAGGGCAGGGGAGAAGAGACCCAGTACTTC	TRBV10-3	TRBJ2-5	few	NA
CAISDREETQYF	TGTGCCATCAGTGACCGCGAAGAGACCCAGTACTTC	TRBV10-3	TRBJ2-5	many	NA
CASSPGRSPLHF	TGTGCCAGCTCACCAGGAAGATCACCCCTCCACTTT	TRBV18	TRBJ1-6	few	NA
CASSKAPPGRNGYTF	TGTGCCAGCAGCAAGGCCCCCCCAGGGCGGAATGGCTACACCTTC	TRBV21-1	TRBJ1-2	many	NA
CASSTTGALNQPQHF	TGTGCCAGCTCAACAACAGGCGCGCTCAATCAGCCCCAGCATTTT	TRBV18	TRBJ1-5	NA	NA